The 29 T cell receptor beta chains below come from one sample, sequenced in a study of blood T cell repertoires in COVID-19. This table comes from immunoSEQ multiplex PCR, and its TCRdb copy is limited to in-frame clones, with some not included. This sample has roughly 82,000 clones, with 82% found just once. Sequenced sample: peripheral blood. These receptors all come from a man aged 55 to 70 with acute or convalescent COVID-19.

This clone was observed once. The chain links TRBV19 to TRBJ2-5; weak D call: TRBD2 (6 bases). V gave up 6 bases and J gave up 5 bases, with 19 bases separating them. There are 15 residues in the CDR3. Germline CDR1 reads LNHDA; CDR2 reads SQIVND (reference sequence). The CDR3 DNA reads as TGTGCCAGTAGCCCCGGGGGACGTTATCCGGAGACCCAGTACTTC. Translation: CASSPGGRYPETQYF.

This rearrangement joins TRBV7-2 to TRBJ1-1; a weak D match, TRBD1 (5 bases). The CDR3 extends over 14 amino acids. Germline CDR1 and CDR2: SGHTA and FQGNSA. Trimming shortened V by 1 base and J by 2 bases, and 8 bases separated the two germline ends. The CDR3 bases are TGTGCCAGCAGCTTAGGACAGAGCAACACTGAAGCTTTCTTT. Protein product: CASSLGQSNTEAFF.

As regards this clone: An end of the junction does not agree with germline; a read error may underlie this. This chain joins TRBV30 and TRBJ2-7; 8 positions match TRBD1. The germline gives CDR1 GTSNPN, CDR2 SVGIG (reference sequence). The length of the CDR3 is 12 residues. The CDR3 coding sequence is TGTGCCTTATCTCAGGGGGCGCGAGTCGGTCACTTC. Translated: CALSQGARVGHF.

The rearrangement uses TRBV10-3 and TRBJ2-2; D might be TRBD1 (6 bases). This CDR3 comprises 16 residues. Germline V gene sequence: CDR1 ENHRY, CDR2 SYGVKD. Trimming shortened V by 0 bases and J by 8 bases, and 16 bases separated the two germline ends. As DNA, the CDR3 is TGTGCCATCAGTGAGTCGAACAGGGAAGGCAGGGGGGAGCTGTTTTTT. As protein: CAISESNREGRGELFF.

A note on this clone: Different DNA sequences within this sample yield the same CDR3. This chain links TRBV12-5 with TRBJ2-2, with 12 positions matching TRBD2. This CDR3 contains 17 residues. The J segment lost 2 bases and the V segment lost 6 bases, leaving 7 bases of the junction unmatched. CDR1 is LGHNT and CDR2 is FRNRAP in the germline V gene. The CDR3 is CASGSGTSGRNTGELFF. CDR3 in DNA: TGTGCTAGTGGATCTGGGACTAGCGGGCGAAACACCGGGGAGCTGTTTTTT.

The chain recombines TRBV9 with TRBJ1-1; D call uncertain. CDR1 SGDLS and CDR2 YYNGEE come from the germline V gene. V lost 7 bases to trimming and J lost 4 bases, with 11 bases between them. This CDR3 has 12 residues. The DNA of the CDR3 is TGTGCCAGCGGAGGGATCGTCACTGAAGCTTTCTTT. Residues: CASGGIVTEAFF.

The chain has TRBV24-1 and TRBJ1-5; D possibly corresponds to TRBD1 (6 bases). Germline values: CDR1 KGHDR, CDR2 SFDVKD. The CDR3 has 16 amino acids. The V end lost 3 bases, the J end lost 1 base, and 12 bases lay between the germline ends. The CDR3 coding sequence is TGTGCCACCAGTGATGCCGGGAGGGGGAGCAATCAGCCCCAGCATTTT. The encoded protein is CATSDAGRGSNQPQHF.

This clone has just a few counts. The chain employs TRBV28 and TRBJ1-5; 7 nucleotides match TRBD1. Germline V gene data show CDR1 as MDHEN and CDR2 as SYDVKM. With V trimmed by 1 base and J by 0 bases, 9 bases remained unmatched. The CDR3 extends over 18 amino acids. The CDR3 DNA sequence: TGTGCCAGCAGTTTATTTATCGCGGGACAGTATAGCAATCAGCCCCAGCATTTT. Its protein is CASSLFIAGQYSNQPQHF.

This chain uses TRBV15 with TRBJ1-4; 8 nucleotides align to TRBD1. The V gene end was trimmed by 0 bases and the J gene end by 10 bases; junction bases not matched to a gene: 10. The CDR3 spans 16 residues. CDR1 LNHNV and CDR2 YYDKDF come from the germline V gene (reference sequence). The CDR3 sequence is CATSRDPGQGGGKLFF. The CDR3 DNA reads TGTGCCACCAGCAGAGACCCCGGACAGGGAGGTGGAAAACTGTTTTTT.

This sequence joins TRBV20-1 and TRBJ1-1; unclear D gene. Germline values: CDR1 DFQATT, CDR2 SNEGSKA (reference sequence). V was shortened by 7 bases and J by 6 bases, with 9 bases between the two germline ends. CDR3 size: 10 residues. CDR3 amino acids: CSVGVSEAFF. In DNA form, the CDR3 reads TGCAGTGTTGGAGTCTCTGAAGCTTTCTTT.

The chain employs TRBV11-2 and TRBJ1-1, with a possible D match to TRBD1 (5 bases). Germline V gives CDR1 SGHAT, CDR2 FQNNGV. The CDR3 is 13 residues long. Trimming took off 2 bases at V and 11 bases at J, with 15 bases between the two ends. CDR3 protein: CASSLQAGVEAFF. DNA for the CDR3: TGTGCCAGCAGCTTACAGGCGGGGGTCGAGGCTTTCTTT.

This sequence joins TRBV18 and TRBJ2-2; maybe TRBD2 (6 bases). The CDR3 has 14 amino acids. V lost 2 bases to trimming and J lost 6 bases, with 10 bases between them. Germline V gene sequence: CDR1 KGHSH, CDR2 LQKENI. The CDR3 protein is CASSPRAGPGELFF. Written as DNA, the CDR3 is TGTGCCAGCTCACCAAGGGCGGGGCCCGGGGAGCTGTTTTTT.

V is TRBV18 and J is TRBJ1-3; a possible D gene is TRBD1 (5 bases). The germline V gene has CDR1 KGHSH and CDR2 LQKENI. V lost 3 bases and J 6 bases, leaving 15 bases between the germline ends. This CDR3 comprises 15 residues. CDR3 loop: CASSPRRGDLNTIYF. For the CDR3, the DNA is TGTGCCAGCTCACCTCGTCGGGGGGATTTAAACACCATATATTTT.

The chain employs TRBV30 and TRBJ1-1; 7 positions agree with TRBD1. CDR3 size: 13 residues. The trim removed 4 bases at V and 4 bases at J, leaving 6 bases unmatched. CDR1 and CDR2 from the germline V gene are GTSNPN and SVGIG (reference sequence). The DNA for the CDR3 is TGTGCCTGGAAGGGGGCGTCGGCCACTGAAGCTTTCTTT. As protein: CAWKGASATEAFF. The whole variable domain, remainder taken from reference TRBV30 and TRBJ1-1, is SQTIHQWPATLVQPVGSPLSLECTVEGTSNPNLYWYRQAAGRGLQLLFYSVGIGQISSEVPQNLSASRPQDRQFILSSKKLLLSDSGFYLCAWKGASATEAFFGQGTRLTVV.

The chain recombines TRBV6-6 with TRBJ2-5; D is possibly TRBD1 (7 bases). The V gene lost 7 bases and the J gene lost 2 bases, with 17 bases spanning the gap. CDR3 length: 15 residues. CDR1 and CDR2 from the germline V gene are MNHNY and SVGAGI (reference sequence). In DNA, the CDR3 is TGTGCCAGCACTCCCCGCGGGACAGCTCAAGAGACCCAGTACTTC. Translated, it gives CASTPRGTAQETQYF.

The chain is built from TRBV6-1 and TRBJ1-2; no clear D gene. This CDR3 comprises 12 residues. The germline V gene has CDR1 MNHNS and CDR2 SASEGT. V lost 3 bases and J lost 5, with 7 bases in between. The DNA of the CDR3 is TGTGCCAGCAGTGACGGAGGGTATGGCTACACCTTC. Translation gives CASSDGGYGYTF.

The gene calls are TRBV19 and TRBJ2-7; 10 bases align to TRBD1. This CDR3 has 14 residues. Germline V gene sequence: CDR1 LNHDA, CDR2 SQIVND (reference sequence). The ends lost 5 bases at V and 4 bases at J; junction bases unmatched: 5. In DNA form, the CDR3 reads TGTGCCAGTAGTGGGACAGGGGAGGCTTACGAGCAGTACTTC. Amino acid sequence: CASSGTGEAYEQYF.

The CDR3 region has the DNA TGTGCCAGCAGGTCATTGGACAGGGTCGCCTACGAGCAGTACTTC. Translation gives CASRSLDRVAYEQYF. This chain links TRBV7-2 with TRBJ2-7; the match to TRBD1 covers 8 bases. With 6 bases clipped from V and 2 bases from J, the junction kept 9 bases outside the gene matches. Germline CDR1 and CDR2: SGHTA and FQGNSA. The CDR3 runs 15 residues.

The CDR3 coding sequence is TGTGCCAGCAGCAACCGGGACAGGTCTGGAAACACCATATATTTT. Protein sequence: CASSNRDRSGNTIYF. The rearrangement links TRBV5-4 to TRBJ1-3; 8 bases are a match to TRBD1. This CDR3 is built from 15 residues. The germline V gene has CDR1 SGHNT and CDR2 YYREEE (reference sequence). V was clipped by 4 bases and J by 1 base; unmatched bases: 4. The entire variable domain, with the rest obtained from reference TRBV5-4 and TRBJ1-3, is as follows: ETGVTQSPTHLIKTRGQQVTLRCSSQSGHNTVSWYQQALGQGPQFIFQYYREEENGRGNFPPRFSGLQFPNYSSELNVNALELDDSALYLCASSNRDRSGNTIYFGEGSWLTVV.

This clone appeared once. The chain recombines TRBV28 with TRBJ1-2; TRBD1 is a possible D gene (6 bases). The CDR3 runs 15 residues. Germline V lookup: CDR1 MDHEN, CDR2 SYDVKM. V was clipped by 5 bases and J by 5 bases, with 18 bases between them. The CDR3 DNA sequence: TGTGCCAGCAGTCAATCGTCGACAGGATCGTATGGCTACACCTTC. Translation: CASSQSSTGSYGYTF.

This chain uses TRBV19 with TRBJ2-1; 7 bases agree with TRBD2. Unmatched junction bases numbered 11, after V lost 8 bases and J lost 4 bases. Germline V gene lookup returns CDR1 LNHDA and CDR2 SQIVND (reference sequence). There are 15 residues in the CDR3. The DNA of the CDR3 is TGTGCCAGTCACGGCAGCGGGAAAGGGTACAATGAGCAGTTCTTC. The encoded protein is CASHGSGKGYNEQFF.

The chain recombines TRBV5-6 with TRBJ2-7, with 8 positions matching TRBD1. Unmatched junction bases numbered 3, after V lost 8 bases and J lost 2 bases. Germline CDR1 reads SGHDT; CDR2 reads YYEEEE. CDR3 length: 12 residues. The CDR3 reads CASRQGPYEQYF. Written as DNA, the CDR3 is TGTGCCAGTCGACAGGGGCCCTACGAGCAGTACTTC.

This clone was counted a single time. The chain is built from TRBV2 and TRBJ2-4; 7 bases align to TRBD2. The length of the CDR3 is 15 residues. The ends lost 6 bases at V and 9 bases at J; junction bases unmatched: 14. Germline V CDR1 and CDR2: SNHLY, FYNNEI. The CDR3 here is CASSPLGPGGGIQYF. The CDR3 DNA reads as TGTGCCAGCAGCCCCTTAGGACCGGGAGGTGGCATTCAGTACTTC.

The J gene is TRBJ1-1, the V gene TRBV28, with D uncertain. The CDR3 has 13 amino acids. Germline values: CDR1 MDHEN, CDR2 SYDVKM. V dropped 6 bases and J dropped 1 base, with 9 bases sitting between them. The CDR3 nucleotides read TGTGCCAGCAGCACAGACACGAACACTGAAGCTTTCTTT. It encodes CASSTDTNTEAFF.

This clone occurred once. This sequence joins TRBV5-1 and TRBJ2-7; 7 bases are a match to TRBD2. V lost 0 bases, J lost 2 bases, and 14 bases stayed unmatched. The germline V gene encodes CDR1 SGHRS and CDR2 YFSETQ. The CDR3 runs 18 residues. The CDR3 loop is CASSLGLAARDTPYEQYF. The CDR3 coding sequence is TGCGCCAGCAGCTTGGGACTAGCTGCTAGAGACACTCCCTACGAGCAGTACTTC.

The chain joins TRBV9 to TRBJ1-6; 7 nucleotides align to TRBD1. CDR3 size: 14 residues. The V and J ends lost 5 bases and 5 bases, in that order; junction bases with no gene match: 4. Germline assignment: CDR1 SGDLS and CDR2 YYNGEE. CDR3 amino acids: CASRKGTDNSPLHF. The CDR3 DNA sequence: TGTGCCAGCAGAAAGGGGACAGATAATTCACCCCTCCACTTT. The variable domain in full, with the rest retrieved from reference TRBV9 and TRBJ1-6, is DSGVTQTPKHLITATGQRVTLRCSPRSGDLSVYWYQQSLDQGLQFLIQYYNGEERAKGNILERFSAQQFPDLHSELNLSSLELGDSALYFCASRKGTDNSPLHFGNGTRLTVT.

The CDR3, as DNA: TGCAGTGGCCGAACCGGCGGGACCCAGCATTTT. Translated, it gives CSGRTGGTQHF. The chain couples TRBV20-1 to TRBJ1-5, with D unclear. CDR3 length: 11 residues. Germline CDR1 reads DFQATT; CDR2 reads SNEGSKA (reference sequence). V was cut by 7 bases and J by 11 bases, with 15 bases left in between.

CDR3 DNA: TGTGCCAGCAGTTCCATGGGCCTACAGGGCAGCGAGCAGTACTTC. It translates to CASSSMGLQGSEQYF. J is TRBJ2-7 and V is TRBV28; TRBD1 might be the D (6 bases). The CDR3 loop spans 15 amino acids. Deletions cut 4 bases from V and 6 bases from J, with 19 bases between. Looked up from germline, CDR1 is MDHEN and CDR2 is SYDVKM. Supplemented by reference TRBV28 and TRBJ2-7, the full variable domain reads DVKVTQSSRYLVKRTGEKVFLECVQDMDHENMFWYRQDPGLGLRLIYFSYDVKMKEKGDIPEGYSVSREKKERFSLILESASTNQTSMYLCASSSMGLQGSEQYFGPGTRLTVT.

The chain combines TRBV7-2 with TRBJ1-4, with unresolved D. CDR1 and CDR2 (germline): SGHTA, FQGNSA. Deletions cut 0 bases from V and 0 bases from J, with 5 bases between. The CDR3 length is 15 residues. CDR3 nucleotides: TGTGCCAGCAGCTTAGCATCATCAACTAATGAAAAACTGTTTTTT. Translated: CASSLASSTNEKLFF.